A single T cell receptor beta chain is shown here with its context. Its antigen remains undetermined. Qualities for individual bases were not recorded, and no much larger clone is one base off. The CDR3 holds 11 amino acids from the cysteine to the phenylalanine. CDR3 DNA is the only sequence kept; it has 33 bases, read in frame from the first base. CDR1 SQVTM and CDR2 ANQGSEA were looked up in the germline V gene. V is pruned by 3 bases and J by 12 bases, leaving 3 bases of the junction without a gene match. The data were taken from a study of T cell responses to AZD1222 COVID-19 vaccine (TCRdb year 2021). About the full investigation: Because spike-specific TCR depth and breadth did not differ between the two schedules, AZD1222 recipients who got a second dose at roughly 4 weeks were pooled with those who got a second dose at roughly 12 weeks. TCR sequencing covered about 230 trial participants: 207 given two doses of AZD1222 and 26 given two doses of MenACWY control vaccine. Trial participants were enrolled into age subgroups of 18-55, 56-69 and 70-plus years, which contained around 150, 29 and 61 TCR-sequenced participants, respectively.

The label giving this sample's time point can be read as: baseline before first vaccination. Vaccinee samples were obtained from the UK trials COV001 and COV002, which included a single-blind randomized controlled phase 2/3 trial of AZD1222 (ChAdOx1 nCoV-19) in healthy adults. For TCRbeta chain sequencing, PBMC samples were collected from trial participants at day 0 and at day 28 after the second dose. Overall study results and their limits: Most participants were white British and females outnumbered males, and the authors suggested that clonal diversity may have been underestimated. Because no samples from the day 14 peak response were available, repertoires could be characterized only after the peak T cell response. Reportedly, close to half of the unique spike-specific TCRs recognized epitopes lying outside the regions that are mutated in the B.1.351 and B.1.1.7 variants. In the small 56-69-year group, the increase in depth fell short of significance, most likely because of low power. After two AZD1222 doses, both the breadth and the depth of spike-specific TCRs were significantly higher than at day 0 and than in MenACWY recipients. CD4 TCRs associated with the vaccine covered the entire spike protein, and the dominant responses were in regions 160-218 and 743-854. Conclusions about previously exposed vaccinees are limited, since just six AZD1222 recipients were seropositive for SARS-CoV-2 at baseline.

The CDR3 regions of human TCRbeta chains were subjected to immunosequencing. The paper's data handling went like this. Repertoire TCRs were checked for matches against a reference library of SARS-CoV-2-specific TCRs that had been generated using the MIRA antigen-specificity platform. Breadth meant the fraction of unique TCRs that were SARS-CoV-2-associated, whereas depth meant the fraction of total T cells that were SARS-CoV-2-associated. Using the MIRA data, each spike-specific TCR was mapped to the spike region that the TCR reacts to and placed in a CD4 or CD8 class. Log10-transformed breadth and depth values were compared by one-way ANOVA with Sidak's multiple comparisons tests. Entries here come from immuneACCESS through TCRdb and include only in-frame sequences with V and J called. Some clones fail to appear in such tables; in the studies checked, an unresolved V gene covers under half of the shortfall, and the cause of the remainder is unknown. V and J calls and clone size are copied from that table; D and trimming were computed from the DNA. The sample has 180,000 or so clones on record, about 93% of them singletons. The top ten clonotypes cover about 0.6% of the sample.

This sequence was found in an adult in good health. The chain joins TRBV29-1 to TRBJ2-1, and 9 junction bases match TRBD2. Specimen: peripheral blood, collected on day 0 of AZD1222 vaccination. This receptor carries the CDR3 CSVEGLAPQFF. The nucleotide sequence reads as follows: TGCAGCGTTGAGGGACTAGCCCCGCAGTTCTTC.